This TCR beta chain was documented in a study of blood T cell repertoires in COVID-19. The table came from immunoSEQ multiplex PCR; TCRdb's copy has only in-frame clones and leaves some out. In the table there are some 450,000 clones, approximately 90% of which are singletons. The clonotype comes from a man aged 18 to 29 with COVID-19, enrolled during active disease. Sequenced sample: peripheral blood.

The DNA of the CDR3 is TGTGCCAGCAACGGAGCAGATACGCAGTATTTT. It translates to CASNGADTQYF. This rearrangement joins TRBV2 to TRBJ2-3; D not resolved. V dropped 7 bases and J dropped 4 bases, with 6 bases sitting between them. Germline V lookup: CDR1 SNHLY, CDR2 FYNNEI. The CDR3 runs to 11 residues.